A single sample gave rise to the 3 T cell receptor beta chains below, sequenced in a study of T-cell memory formation after mild COVID-19. TCRdb reprocessed the 5' RACE reads via MiXCR and lists one record per CDR3 protein. The table shows about 560,000 distinct CDR3 sequences, with less than 25% occurring only once. Sequencing was carried out using PBMCs or a T cell subset sorted from them (not recorded which). These receptors all come from an adult woman who had mild COVID-19 (a few samples of this study predate the infection). Cell type and time point are not known.

This clonotype appeared a few times. This CDR3 reads CASSLGTSGRINTDTQYF. CDR3 coding DNA: TGCGCCAGCAGCTTGGGAACTAGCGGGAGAATAAACACAGATACGCAGTATTTT. The chain carries TRBV5-1 and TRBJ2-3, with 11 bases that match TRBD2. CDR3 size: 18 residues. CDR1 is SGHRS and CDR2 is YFSETQ in the germline V gene. V trimming: 0 bases; J trimming: 2 bases; junction bases outside the gene matches: 8.

There are a few counts of this clonotype. The chain uses TRBV20-1 and TRBJ1-2; TRBD1 matches at 7 bases. This CDR3 comprises 14 residues. Germline CDR1 DFQATT, CDR2 SNEGSKA (reference sequence). V dropped 1 base and J dropped 3; count of bases not matched to a gene: 5. As DNA, the CDR3 is TGCAGTGCTAGAGGGGGACAGTCGGACTATGGCTACACCTTC. Amino acid sequence: CSARGGQSDYGYTF.

This clonotype was seen a handful of times. The V gene is TRBV29-1, the J gene TRBJ2-7; 7 nucleotides align to TRBD1. V trimming: 7 bases; J trimming: 3 bases; junction bases outside the gene matches: 6. Germline values: CDR1 SQVTM, CDR2 ANQGSEA. The CDR3 is 12 residues long. The CDR3 region is CSAGTDFYEQYF. DNA of the CDR3: TGCAGCGCCGGGACAGATTTCTACGAGCAGTACTTC.